The 24 T cell receptor beta chains given below trace back to one sample, sequenced in a study of cytomegalovirus exposure and HLA in healthy donors. PCR employed 60 Vbeta and 13 Jbeta primers. The assay was immunoSEQ multiplex PCR, and TCRdb's table has in-frame clones only and misses some. The table has over 55,000 clones, about 70% seen once. Sequencing used PBMCs. The origin of the receptors is a man aged 35 to 55 in good health and CMV-seropositive.

This clone was seen a single time. The chain recombines TRBV6-5 with TRBJ2-3; 9 bases align to TRBD1. The CDR3 spans 16 residues. Germline CDR1 and CDR2: MNHEY and SVGAGI. V trimming: 0 bases; J trimming: 4 bases; junction bases outside the gene matches: 5. CDR3 amino acids: CASSYSPGQGPDTQYF. The CDR3 DNA reads TGTGCCAGCAGTTACTCGCCGGGACAGGGACCAGATACGCAGTATTTT.

The chain joins TRBV7-9 to TRBJ1-1; D is undetermined. Trimming stripped 6 bases from V and 2 bases from J, with 13 bases between. Per the germline V gene, CDR1 is SEHNR and CDR2 is FQNEAQ (reference sequence). The CDR3 spans 14 residues. CDR3 in amino acids: CASRTAGTNTEAFF. CDR3 sequence (DNA): TGTGCCAGCAGAACTGCAGGCACCAACACTGAAGCTTTCTTT.

The J gene is TRBJ2-1, the V gene TRBV5-6; 7 bases are a match to TRBD2. V lost 4 bases, J lost 2 bases, and 6 bases stayed unmatched. The CDR3 extends over 15 amino acids. Germline V gives CDR1 SGHDT, CDR2 YYEEEE. In DNA, the CDR3 is TGTGCCAGCAGCAACTGGGGACTACCCTACAATGAGCAGTTCTTC. It encodes CASSNWGLPYNEQFF. The full variable domain, rest sourced from reference TRBV5-6 and TRBJ2-1, is DAGVTQSPTHLIKTRGQQVTLRCSPKSGHDTVSWYQQALGQGPQFIFQYYEEEERQRGNFPDRFSGHQFPNYSSELNVNALLLGDSALYLCASSNWGLPYNEQFFGPGTRLTVL.

V and J are TRBV6-5 and TRBJ1-1; 7 nucleotides agree with TRBD1. Germline CDR1 MNHEY, CDR2 SVGAGI. V was clipped by 6 bases and J by 1 base; unmatched bases: 8. The CDR3 spans 15 residues. CDR3 amino acids: CASRTTGVANTEAFF. The CDR3 DNA reads TGTGCCAGCAGGACTACAGGGGTGGCGAACACTGAAGCTTTCTTT.

The gene calls are TRBV5-1 and TRBJ2-2; D perhaps matches TRBD1 (5 bases). V was clipped by 1 base and J by 1 base, with 8 bases between them. The germline V gene has CDR1 SGHRS and CDR2 YFSETQ. This CDR3 comprises 15 residues. DNA of the CDR3: TGCGCCAGCAGCTTGAGACAGCAGAACACCGGGGAGCTGTTTTTT. It yields the protein CASSLRQQNTGELFF.

The V call is TRBV7-3, the J call TRBJ2-3; D is possibly TRBD2 (5 bases). V shed 6 bases and J shed 5 bases, with 12 bases lying between them. This CDR3 is 13 amino acids long. The germline V gene encodes CDR1 SGHTA and CDR2 FQGTGA. CDR3 sequence (DNA): TGTGCCAGCAGTTTCCGCGAGGGAGATACGCAGTATTTT. Translating it yields CASSFREGDTQYF.

This rearrangement joins TRBV7-8 to TRBJ1-1; 9 bases agree with TRBD1. Germline CDR1 SGHVS, CDR2 FQNEAQ. The CDR3 is made up of 15 amino acids. Trimming took 3 bases from V and 6 from J; bases not matched to a gene: 8. The CDR3 loop reads CASSLDRGTGAEAFF. CDR3 nucleotides: TGTGCCAGCAGCTTGGACAGGGGTACTGGTGCTGAAGCTTTCTTT.

The V and J genes are TRBV10-3 and TRBJ2-3, with D hard to call. CDR1 and CDR2 from the germline V gene are ENHRY and SYGVKD. The germline V and J ends were trimmed by 0 bases and 2 bases, with 6 bases remaining between them. This CDR3 is 14 amino acids long. The CDR3 coding sequence is TGTGCCATCAGTGAGTCGGCGGTCACAGATACGCAGTATTTT. It codes for CAISESAVTDTQYF.

The V call is TRBV6-1, the J call TRBJ1-2; 9 nucleotides line up with TRBD1. The J segment lost 3 bases and the V segment lost 7 bases, leaving 6 bases of the junction unmatched. This CDR3 spans 14 amino acids. Germline V gene data show CDR1 as MNHNS and CDR2 as SASEGT. The CDR3 DNA reads TGTGCCAGCACCCGGACAGGGGTGGACTATGGCTACACCTTC. Its translation is CASTRTGVDYGYTF.

The J gene is TRBJ1-5, the V gene TRBV28, with a tentative D call TRBD1 (5 bases). The germline CDR1 and CDR2 sequences are MDHEN and SYDVKM. V was shortened by 3 bases and J by 4 bases, with 13 bases between the two germline ends. There are 15 residues in the CDR3. CDR3 sequence: CASSFGGLKNQPQHF. CDR3 nucleotides: TGTGCCAGCAGTTTTGGGGGACTAAAGAATCAGCCCCAGCATTTT.

The chain recombines TRBV5-1 with TRBJ1-1; D remains unclear. The CDR3 is 14 amino acids. Germline assignment: CDR1 SGHRS and CDR2 YFSETQ. The ends were cut back, 5 bases at V and 8 bases at J, with 19 bases in the middle. Here the CDR3 DNA reads TGCGCCAGCAGAAGAGCGAGTAGGTCTGAGGAAGCTTTCTTT. Translation gives CASRRASRSEEAFF.

The V call is TRBV30, the J call TRBJ1-3; no definite D call. V lost 1 base to trimming and J lost 4 bases, with 20 bases between them. Germline V gene lookup returns CDR1 GTSNPN and CDR2 SVGIG (reference sequence). The CDR3 is 17 amino acids. The CDR3 loop reads CAWSGVGEGIGGNTIYF. CDR3 DNA: TGTGCCTGGAGTGGGGTGGGAGAGGGAATTGGCGGAAACACCATATATTTT.

The J gene is TRBJ1-1, the V gene TRBV2; D is perhaps TRBD1 (6 bases). The CDR3 covers 14 residues. V dropped 7 bases and J dropped 5 bases, with 17 bases sitting between them. CDR1 is SNHLY and CDR2 is FYNNEI in the germline V gene. The CDR3 is CASNKQGWGTEAFF. The CDR3 region has the DNA TGTGCCAGCAATAAGCAGGGGTGGGGGACTGAAGCTTTCTTT.

The chain recombines TRBV6-5 with TRBJ2-5; 7 bases line up with TRBD1. The trim removed 6 bases at V and 11 bases at J, leaving 18 bases unmatched. CDR3 length: 15 residues. Germline CDR1 reads MNHEY; CDR2 reads SVGAGI. Here the CDR3 reads CASSPFPTGAEEQYF. The CDR3 DNA sequence: TGTGCCAGCAGCCCCTTCCCCACAGGGGCGGAGGAGCAGTACTTC.

This clone was seen more than once but under ten times. V gene TRBV7-2 combines with J gene TRBJ1-4; 7 positions match TRBD1. The germline gives CDR1 SGHTA, CDR2 FQGNSA. This CDR3 is 15 amino acids long. V lost 5 bases to trimming and J lost 14 bases; unmatched junction nucleotides: 17. Here the CDR3 reads CASSPQGTEGFGLFF. DNA of the CDR3: TGTGCCAGCAGCCCGCAGGGGACAGAGGGGTTCGGGCTGTTTTTT.

The table lists this clone with a count of one. This chain joins TRBV19 and TRBJ2-5; TRBD1 matches at 8 bases. This CDR3 has 14 residues. Germline-derived CDR1 and CDR2 are LNHDA and SQIVND (reference sequence). J gave up 2 bases and V 6 bases, and 5 bases lay outside the gene matches. CDR3: CASREGTGQETQYF. CDR3 sequence (DNA): TGTGCCAGTAGGGAAGGGACAGGACAAGAGACCCAGTACTTC.

The gene calls are TRBV12-5 and TRBJ2-5; D remains unclear. The V end was cut by 4 bases, the J end by 5 bases, with 8 bases between. Germline values: CDR1 LGHNT, CDR2 FRNRAP. This CDR3 has 12 amino acids. The DNA for the CDR3 is TGTGCTAGTGGTTCGTTGAGGGAGACCCAGTACTTC. Its protein is CASGSLRETQYF.

This clone has only a few counts. V is TRBV7-2 and J is TRBJ1-1; D gene uncertain. The CDR3 is made up of 12 amino acids. Germline assignment: CDR1 SGHTA and CDR2 FQGNSA. V was pared by 5 bases and J by 7 bases, with 11 bases between. CDR3 DNA: TGTGCCAGCAGCCCTCCGTTAGTTGAAGCTTTCTTT. Translated: CASSPPLVEAFF.

The rearrangement links TRBV5-1 to TRBJ2-6, with TRBD2 matching 7 bases. V lost 3 bases, J lost 0 bases, and 0 bases stayed unmatched. The CDR3 spans 15 residues. Germline-derived CDR1 and CDR2 are SGHRS and YFSETQ. This CDR3 is CASSWGGSGANVLTF. The CDR3 nucleotides are TGCGCCAGCAGCTGGGGGGGCTCTGGGGCCAACGTCCTGACTTTC.

This chain links TRBV19 with TRBJ1-3; D is unresolved. The CDR3 length is 13 residues. CDR1 and CDR2 from the germline V gene are LNHDA and SQIVND (reference sequence). The V end was cut by 6 bases, the J end by 3 bases, with 9 bases between. The CDR3 here is CASSAVFGNTIYF. CDR3 nucleotides: TGTGCCAGTAGCGCGGTTTTTGGAAACACCATATATTTT. Supplemented by reference TRBV19 and TRBJ1-3, the full variable domain reads DGGITQSPKYLFRKEGQNVTLSCEQNLNHDAMYWYRQDPGQGLRLIYYSQIVNDFQKGDIAEGYSVSREKKESFPLTVTSAQKNPTAFYLCASSAVFGNTIYFGEGSWLTVV.

CDR3 region: CASSQSGQAGGETQYF. The CDR3 DNA reads as TGCGCCAGCAGTCAATCGGGACAGGCTGGGGGAGAGACCCAGTACTTC. V is TRBV23-1 and J is TRBJ2-5, with 8 bases aligning to TRBD1. TRBV23-1 is an ORF for which the function is uncertain. Unmatched junction bases numbered 7, after V lost 0 bases and J lost 4 bases. CDR3 length: 16 amino acids.

V gene TRBV5-4 combines with J gene TRBJ1-1; a weak D match, TRBD1 (6 bases). The V end lost 4 bases, the J end lost 6 bases, and 19 bases lay between the germline ends. The CDR3 covers 15 residues. Germline V gene data show CDR1 as SGHNT and CDR2 as YYREEE (reference sequence). CDR3 DNA: TGTGCCAGCAGCGCCGAGATAACAGGGATCGCTGAAGCTTTCTTT. This gives the protein CASSAEITGIAEAFF.

The table lists this clone with a few counts. V usage is TRBV4-2 and J usage is TRBJ1-2; D possibly corresponds to TRBD1 (5 bases). Germline V CDR1 and CDR2: LGHNA, YNFKEQ. This CDR3 has 15 residues. V was pared by 0 bases and J by 7 bases, with 15 bases between. The DNA for the CDR3 is TGTGCCAGCAGCCAAGAAGTTGGAGGGGTTCGTGGCTACACCTTC. It codes for CASSQEVGGVRGYTF.

The chain has TRBV9 and TRBJ2-5; maybe TRBD2 (6 bases). The CDR3 loop spans 16 amino acids. V gave up 0 bases and J gave up 5 bases, with 17 bases separating them. Germline values: CDR1 SGDLS, CDR2 YYNGEE. The chain's CDR3 is CASSVATRVGGETQYF. The CDR3 nucleotides read TGTGCCAGCAGCGTAGCTACGAGGGTGGGAGGTGAGACCCAGTACTTC.